The entry below gives a single T cell receptor beta chain sequence along with its context. Its specificity is unknown. The CDR3 covers 16 residues. V lost 4 bases to trimming and J lost 4 bases; unmatched junction nucleotides: 9. Germline-derived CDR1 and CDR2 are SGHNT and YYREEE (reference sequence). Several immunoSEQ plates received, in even portions, the genomic DNA of each subset. Clones were read by immunoSEQ multiplex PCR, and TCRdb kept only the in-frame ones, dropping some. The sample includes 2,500,000 or so clones, roughly 93% of them seen just once. The data derive from a study of shared clonotypes between healthy human individuals. Study-level information: CD4 naive and memory got three plates each, CD8 naive two, CD8 memory one. Overall study results and limits: Naive subsets typically showed greater estimated richness than memory subsets. The diversity represented, both genetic and in exposure history, was limited by few donors.

The sample was naive CD4+ T cells from PBMCs. The sample's subset: CD45RA+ positively selected. This TCR was recovered from a man younger than 35 in good health. Some clones in this sample may be carry-over from other donors' samples. The rearrangement joins TRBV5-4 to TRBJ1-3; 9 nucleotides line up with TRBD1. CDR3 region: CASSLPGTGYGNTIYF. The CDR3 region has the DNA TGTGCCAGCAGCCTACCCGGGACAGGGTACGGAAACACCATATATTTT.